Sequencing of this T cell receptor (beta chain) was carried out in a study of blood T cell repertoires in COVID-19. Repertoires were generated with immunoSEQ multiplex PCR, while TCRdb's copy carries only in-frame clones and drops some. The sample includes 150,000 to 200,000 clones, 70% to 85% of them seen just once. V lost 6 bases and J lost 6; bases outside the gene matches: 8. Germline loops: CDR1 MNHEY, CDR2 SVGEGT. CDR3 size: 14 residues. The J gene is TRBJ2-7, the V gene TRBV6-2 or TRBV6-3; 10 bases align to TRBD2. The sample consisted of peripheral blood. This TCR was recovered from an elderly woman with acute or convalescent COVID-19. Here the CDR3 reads CASSPSSGSSEQYF. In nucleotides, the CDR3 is TGTGCCAGCAGCCCTTCTAGCGGGAGTAGCGAGCAGTACTTC.